This TCR beta chain was profiled in a study of OX40 agonist ivuxolimab in advanced cancers. Assay: immunoSEQ multiplex PCR; the TCRdb copy retains only in-frame clones and omits some. The table has 25,000 to 30,000 clones, roughly 80% seen once. The CDR3 is 14 residues long. The germline V gene encodes CDR1 SGHNT and CDR2 YENEEA. Trimming pared 4 bases from V and 3 bases from J, leaving 13 bases between. Sequencing used CD4+ or CD8+ T cells sorted from blood, obtained in a trial of the OX40 agonist ivuxolimab. This sequence joins TRBV11-3 and TRBJ2-7; tentatively, D is TRBD1 (6 bases). The receptor comes from an adult with an advanced solid tumor such as melanoma, head and neck, liver or kidney cancer. CDR3: CASSYRQESYEQYF. The DNA for the CDR3 is TGTGCCAGCAGCTATCGACAGGAGAGCTACGAGCAGTACTTC. Supplemented by reference TRBV11-3 and TRBJ2-7, the full variable domain reads EAGVVQSPRYKIIEKKQPVAFWCNPISGHNTLYWYLQNLGQGPELLIRYENEEAVDDSQLPKDRFSAERLKGVDSTLKIQPAELGDSAVYLCASSYRQESYEQYFGPGTRLTVT.